The entry below gives a single T cell receptor beta chain sequence along with its context. Method: immunoSEQ multiplex PCR; TCRdb's copy keeps in-frame clones and lacks some. Of around 270,000 clones in the sample, roughly 90% were seen once. The data belong to a study of blood T cell repertoires in COVID-19. Study-wide background: Acute and convalescent COVID-19 samples came from the United States, Italy and Spain. Nucleic acid was either cDNA or gDNA, and it came from T cells, B-cell-depleted T cells, or PBMCs.

V lost 4 bases and J lost 2, with 16 bases in between. In germline, CDR1 is SGHDT, CDR2 YYEEEE. The CDR3 totals 16 residues. Specimen: peripheral blood. The chain links TRBV5-6 to TRBJ1-3; D is possibly TRBD1 (5 bases). The TCR comes from a man aged 40-49 years with acute or convalescent COVID-19. This CDR3 reads CASSPGVGVPGNTIYF. The DNA for the CDR3 is TGTGCCAGCAGCCCCGGAGTAGGGGTGCCTGGAAACACCATATATTTT. Looking up the rest from reference TRBV5-6 and TRBJ1-3 gives the full variable domain: DAGVTQSPTHLIKTRGQQVTLRCSPKSGHDTVSWYQQALGQGPQFIFQYYEEEERQRGNFPDRFSGHQFPNYSSELNVNALLLGDSALYLCASSPGVGVPGNTIYFGEGSWLTVV.